Shown below are 29 T cell receptor beta chains from a single sample sequenced in a study of Ad26.COV2.S vaccination and SARS-CoV-2 variants. As for treatment: approximately 18 received Ad26.COV2.S at low or high dose, single or two shots; about five received placebo; per-sample allocation not given. Collection of samples fell on day 63 after the first vaccine or placebo injection. Here immunoSEQ multiplex PCR was the method, and the copy in TCRdb shows in-frame clones only, minus some. The data show a few hundred thousand clones, around 86% seen once. The material was peripheral blood, obtained in a trial of Ad26.COV2.S vaccine versus placebo. The source is a person aged 18-65 years who received the Ad26.COV2.S COVID-19 vaccine or a placebo.

The V gene is TRBV5-1, the J gene TRBJ1-1; tentatively, D is TRBD1 (5 bases). The V end was cut by 0 bases, the J end by 0 bases, with 21 bases between. The CDR3 contains 19 residues. CDR1 SGHRS and CDR2 YFSETQ come from the germline V gene. The CDR3 region has the DNA TGCGCCAGCAGCTTGGAGCTATTGAACGCCGGGGGTCTGAACACTGAAGCTTTCTTT. It is translated as CASSLELLNAGGLNTEAFF.

This clone turned up a few times. This chain links TRBV7-3 with TRBJ1-5; TRBD1 matches at 8 bases. The CDR3 totals 16 residues. Germline values: CDR1 SGHTA, CDR2 FQGTGA. V dropped 5 bases and J dropped 0; count of bases not matched to a gene: 6. The CDR3 protein is CASSERTGTSNQPQHF. The CDR3 nucleotides are TGTGCCAGCAGCGAGCGGACAGGGACTAGCAATCAGCCCCAGCATTTT. Full variable domain (outside the CDR3, taken from reference TRBV7-3 and TRBJ1-5): GAGVSQTPSNKVTEKGKYVELRCDPISGHTALYWYRQSLGQGPEFLIYFQGTGAADDSGLPNDRFFAVRPEGSVSTLKIQRTERGDSAVYLCASSERTGTSNQPQHFGDGTRLSIL.

The rearrangement links TRBV11-1 to TRBJ2-1; the D is unclear. The CDR3 runs to 14 residues. Germline V CDR1 and CDR2: SGHAT, FQDESV (reference sequence). V lost 6 bases, J lost 5 bases, and 14 bases lay in between. The CDR3 sequence: CASSSTKGNNEQFF. DNA for the CDR3: TGTGCCAGCAGTAGTACTAAGGGCAACAATGAGCAGTTCTTC.

The gene calls are TRBV3-1 (or the pseudogene TRBV3-2) and TRBJ2-2, with 13 positions matching TRBD2. V lost 4 bases to trimming and J lost 4 bases; unmatched junction nucleotides: 6. In germline, CDR1 is LGHDT, CDR2 YNNKEL (reference sequence). The CDR3 length is 17 residues. The CDR3 loop reads CASSLMGLAGTTGELFF. The DNA for the CDR3 is TGTGCCAGCAGCCTCATGGGACTAGCGGGGACCACCGGGGAGCTGTTTTTT.

The V call is TRBV11-3, the J call TRBJ2-1, with 7 bases that match TRBD1. V was clipped by 5 bases and J by 0 bases; unmatched bases: 4. Germline loops: CDR1 SGHNT, CDR2 YENEEA. This CDR3 spans 15 amino acids. CDR3 nucleotide sequence: TGTGCCAGCAGCCGACAGGGTAGCTCCTACAATGAGCAGTTCTTC. Protein: CASSRQGSSYNEQFF.

The chain links TRBV7-9 to TRBJ2-1; perhaps TRBD2 as D (6 bases). V was shortened by 4 bases and J by 6 bases, with 19 bases between the two germline ends. This CDR3 contains 16 residues. Germline V lookup: CDR1 SEHNR, CDR2 FQNEAQ (reference sequence). CDR3 coding DNA: TGTGCCAGCAGCTCAAAGACAGCGGGCCCTCTCAATGAGCAGTTCTTC. It specifies CASSSKTAGPLNEQFF.

This chain connects TRBV5-4 to TRBJ1-2; D is perhaps TRBD1 (6 bases). Germline values: CDR1 SGHNT, CDR2 YYREEE (reference sequence). This CDR3 comprises 15 residues. V shed 4 bases and J shed 0 bases, with 13 bases lying between them. CDR3 amino acids: CASSVAGVSNYGYTF. The CDR3 region has the DNA TGTGCCAGCAGCGTAGCAGGGGTTTCTAACTATGGCTACACCTTC.

The DNA of the CDR3 is TGTGCCAGCATCCCCGGACAGTTAAACTATGGCTACACCTTC. Translating it yields CASIPGQLNYGYTF. The chain has TRBV13 and TRBJ1-2; TRBD1 might be the D (6 bases). V lost 7 bases, J lost 2 bases, and 14 bases lay in between. The germline CDR1 and CDR2 sequences are PRHDT and FYEKMQ (reference sequence). The CDR3 has 14 amino acids. Filled out from reference TRBV13 and TRBJ1-2, the complete variable domain reads AAGVIQSPRHLIKEKRETATLKCYPIPRHDTVYWYQQGPGQDPQFLISFYEKMQSDKGSIPDRFSAQQFSDYHSELNMSSLELGDSALYFCASIPGQLNYGYTFGSGTRLTVV.

This sequence joins TRBV5-8 and TRBJ1-4; D not resolved. Deletions cut 0 bases from V and 4 bases from J, with 7 bases between. The CDR3 spans 14 residues. In germline, CDR1 is SGHTS, CDR2 YDEGEE. CDR3 DNA sequence: TGTGCCAGCAGCTTGGAATACTATAATGAAAAACTGTTTTTT. Translating it yields CASSLEYYNEKLFF. Full variable domain (missing parts from reference TRBV5-8 and TRBJ1-4): EAGVTQSPTHLIKTRGQQATLRCSPISGHTSVYWYQQALGLGLQFLLWYDEGEERNRGNFPPRFSGRQFPNYSSELNVNALELEDSALYLCASSLEYYNEKLFFGSGTQLSVL.

The J gene is TRBJ2-1, the V gene TRBV7-9; 7 bases map to TRBD2. V was clipped by 5 bases and J by 2 bases; unmatched bases: 9. The CDR3 sequence is 16 residues long. Germline loops: CDR1 SEHNR, CDR2 FQNEAQ (reference sequence). The CDR3 spells CASSQEGGTAYNEQFF. CDR3 bases: TGTGCCAGCAGCCAAGAGGGAGGGACGGCCTACAATGAGCAGTTCTTC. Full variable domain (rest looked up from reference TRBV7-9 and TRBJ2-1): DTGVSQNPRHKITKRGQNVTFRCDPISEHNRLYWYRQTLGQGPEFLTYFQNEAQLEKSRLLSDRFSAERPKGSFSTLEIQRTEQGDSAMYLCASSQEGGTAYNEQFFGPGTRLTVL.

Here the CDR3 DNA reads TGTGCCAGCAGTTGGACTAGCGGGACCTCCTACGAGCAGTACTTC. It translates to CASSWTSGTSYEQYF. This sequence joins TRBV6-6 and TRBJ2-7; 12 bases map to TRBD2. Trimming removed 4 bases from V and 0 bases from J; junction bases left unmatched: 1. Germline CDR1 MNHNY, CDR2 SVGAGI (reference sequence). The CDR3 covers 15 residues.

This chain links TRBV11-3 with TRBJ2-7, with D tentatively TRBD1 or TRBD2 (5 bases each). The CDR3 sequence is 14 residues long. The germline V gene has CDR1 SGHNT and CDR2 YENEEA. V dropped 7 bases and J dropped 6 bases, with 19 bases sitting between them. The CDR3 loop is CASTPHSGTGEQYF. CDR3 DNA: TGTGCCAGCACCCCTCATTCAGGGACCGGCGAGCAGTACTTC.

This rearrangement joins TRBV18 to TRBJ1-2, with 7 bases fitting TRBD1. The CDR3 loop spans 15 amino acids. Germline loops: CDR1 KGHSH, CDR2 LQKENI. Losses at the gene ends were 4 bases for V and 0 bases for J; bases not matched to a gene: 5. The CDR3 spells CASSQTGTSNYGYTF. The CDR3 nucleotides are TGTGCCAGCTCACAGACAGGGACCTCTAACTATGGCTACACCTTC.

The chain recombines TRBV7-6 with TRBJ2-7; D tentatively reads TRBD1 or TRBD2 (5 bases each). V dropped 1 base and J dropped 4 bases, with 11 bases sitting between them. Germline CDR1 is SGHVS and CDR2 is FNYEAQ. The CDR3 has 14 amino acids. CDR3 DNA: TGTGCCAGCAGCTTAGGGCTAGGGACGTACGAGCAGTACTTC. Protein product: CASSLGLGTYEQYF.

The chain combines TRBV10-3 with TRBJ2-1, with 12 nucleotides matching TRBD2. There are 15 residues in the CDR3. Looked up from germline, CDR1 is ENHRY and CDR2 is SYGVKD. The V segment lost 6 bases and the J segment 1 base; nucleotides outside the gene matches: 1. CDR3 in DNA: TGTGCCATCAGCCTAGCGGGGGGGTCCTACAATGAGCAGTTCTTC. It specifies CAISLAGGSYNEQFF.

This clone was picked up one time. The gene calls are TRBV12-3 or TRBV12-4 and TRBJ1-1; weak D call: TRBD1 (5 bases). The CDR3 totals 13 residues. V lost 6 bases to trimming and J lost 8 bases, with 16 bases between them. CDR3 amino acids: CASSPGTELEAFF. Written as DNA, the CDR3 is TGTGCCAGCAGCCCCGGGACTGAACTCGAAGCTTTCTTT.

This rearrangement joins TRBV6-5 to TRBJ1-5, with D maybe TRBD1 (6 bases). Trimming stripped 8 bases from V and 7 bases from J, with 18 bases between. The CDR3 has 14 residues. CDR1 MNHEY and CDR2 SVGAGI come from the germline V gene. The CDR3 is CASRRGGTHQPQHF. For the CDR3, the DNA is TGTGCCAGCCGAAGAGGGGGGACACACCAGCCCCAGCATTTT.

This chain connects TRBV7-3 to TRBJ2-3, with 10 bases aligning to TRBD2. CDR3 length equals 16 residues. The V gene's germline CDR1 is SGHTA and CDR2 FQGTGA. After removal of 5 bases from V and 6 bases from J, the junction contained 11 bases not matched to a gene. The CDR3 here is CASSARLAGEGDTQYF. The DNA for the CDR3 is TGTGCCAGCAGCGCACGACTAGCGGGTGAGGGGGATACGCAGTATTTT.

The chain links TRBV27 to TRBJ2-1; 7 bases fit TRBD2. With V trimmed by 5 bases and J by 5 bases, 15 bases remained unmatched. The V gene's germline CDR1 is MNHEY and CDR2 SMNVEV (reference sequence). This CDR3 is 17 amino acids long. The CDR3 is CASSPGGRGRLNNEQFF. For the CDR3, the DNA is TGTGCCAGCAGTCCCGGGGGGAGGGGTCGGCTAAACAATGAGCAGTTCTTC.

The rearrangement joins TRBV10-3 to TRBJ1-6; 7 nucleotides match TRBD1. The germline CDR1 and CDR2 sequences are ENHRY and SYGVKD. V lost 0 bases and J lost 10; bases outside the gene matches: 12. The CDR3 is made up of 17 amino acids. This chain's CDR3 is CAISESKGAGGRSPLHF. The CDR3 DNA follows: TGTGCCATCAGTGAGTCAAAGGGGGCTGGGGGTAGGTCACCCCTCCACTTT.

This clone was picked up a small number of times. This rearrangement joins TRBV7-3 to TRBJ1-1; no reliable D call. The CDR3 is 13 amino acids. Germline CDR1 and CDR2: SGHTA and FQGTGA. V lost 4 bases and J lost 1, with 7 bases in between. The CDR3 loop reads CASSYLSNTEAFF. The CDR3 DNA follows: TGTGCCAGCAGCTACCTTTCGAACACTGAAGCTTTCTTT.

The genes are TRBV3-1 (or the pseudogene TRBV3-2) and TRBJ2-5; 10 nucleotides line up with TRBD1. Germline lookup yields CDR1 LGHDT and CDR2 YNNKEL (reference sequence). Unmatched junction bases numbered 2, after V lost 4 bases and J lost 3 bases. The CDR3 consists of 14 residues. CDR3 DNA sequence: TGTGCCAGCAGCCTGACAGGGGGCAAAGAGACCCAGTACTTC. The encoded protein is CASSLTGGKETQYF.

This chain uses TRBV7-6 with TRBJ2-1; D remains ambiguous. The CDR3 contains 15 residues. Trimming removed 5 bases from V and 5 bases from J, with 16 bases in between. Germline lookup yields CDR1 SGHVS and CDR2 FNYEAQ. CDR3 protein: CASSNPGTGHNEQFF. DNA of the CDR3: TGTGCCAGCAGCAACCCAGGCACTGGTCACAATGAGCAGTTCTTC.

The rearrangement links TRBV4-2 to TRBJ1-6; D not resolved. V lost 4 bases to trimming and J lost 9 bases, with 10 bases between them. The germline V gene encodes CDR1 LGHNA and CDR2 YNFKEQ. The CDR3 spans 13 residues. CDR3 nucleotides: TGTGCCAGCAGCCCCCTTAAAGGTTCACCCCTCCACTTT. Encoded protein: CASSPLKGSPLHF.

The chain couples TRBV12-3 or TRBV12-4 to TRBJ2-5; D ambiguous. The CDR3 has 13 residues. V gave up 7 bases and J gave up 6 bases, with 15 bases separating them. The chain's CDR3 is CASTTIEKKTQYF. DNA of the CDR3: TGTGCCAGCACCACGATCGAGAAAAAGACCCAGTACTTC.

J is TRBJ1-2 and V is TRBV12-5; TRBD1 matches 9 bases. After removal of 1 base from V and 8 bases from J, the junction contained 5 bases not matched to a gene. Per the germline V gene, CDR1 is LGHNT and CDR2 is FRNRAP. The CDR3 totals 14 residues. The CDR3 region is CASGLAGQGSGYTF. CDR3 sequence (DNA): TGTGCTAGTGGTTTGGCGGGACAGGGTAGCGGCTACACCTTC.

The V and J genes are TRBV11-2 and TRBJ2-7; a weak D match, TRBD1 (6 bases). Trimming pared 5 bases from V and 4 bases from J, leaving 9 bases between. CDR1 is SGHAT and CDR2 is FQNNGV in the germline V gene. The CDR3 runs 12 residues. As DNA, the CDR3 is TGTGCCAGCAGCCCTACAGGGTACGAGCAGTACTTC. Its translation: CASSPTGYEQYF.

This chain links TRBV30 with TRBJ1-1; no clear D. CDR1 and CDR2 (germline): GTSNPN, SVGIG (reference sequence). The germline V and J ends were trimmed by 5 bases and 1 base, with 8 bases remaining between them. The CDR3 has 12 residues. CDR3 protein: CAWDQENTEAFF. The CDR3 DNA is TGTGCCTGGGACCAGGAGAACACTGAAGCTTTCTTT.

The CDR3 DNA reads as TGTGCCAGCAGTGAGACCCCCATCAGGGGGGAGAAGCAGTACTTC. It codes for CASSETPIRGEKQYF. This chain uses TRBV6-1 with TRBJ2-7; a weak D match, TRBD1 (7 bases). The CDR3 extends over 15 amino acids. Trimming pared 3 bases from V and 8 bases from J, leaving 20 bases between. Germline CDR1 reads MNHNS; CDR2 reads SASEGT.